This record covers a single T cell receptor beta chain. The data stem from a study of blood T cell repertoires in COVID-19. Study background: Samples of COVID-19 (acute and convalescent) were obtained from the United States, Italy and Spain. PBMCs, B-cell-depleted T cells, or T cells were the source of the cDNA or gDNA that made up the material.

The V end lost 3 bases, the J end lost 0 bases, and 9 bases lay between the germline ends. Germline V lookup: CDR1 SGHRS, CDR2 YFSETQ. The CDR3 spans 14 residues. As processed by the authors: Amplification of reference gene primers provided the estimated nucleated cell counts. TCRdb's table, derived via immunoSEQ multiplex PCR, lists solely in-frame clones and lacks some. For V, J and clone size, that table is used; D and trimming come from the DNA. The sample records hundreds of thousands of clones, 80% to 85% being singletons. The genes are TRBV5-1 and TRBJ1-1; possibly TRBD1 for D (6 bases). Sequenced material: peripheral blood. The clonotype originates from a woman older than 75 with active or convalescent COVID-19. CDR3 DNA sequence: TGCGCCAGCAGCTCGACAGGTATGAACACTGAAGCTTTCTTT. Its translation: CASSSTGMNTEAFF.